A selection of T cell receptor beta chains follows, all from one sample in a study of T cell responses to AZD1222 COVID-19 vaccine. Repertoires were generated with immunoSEQ multiplex PCR, while TCRdb's copy carries only in-frame clones and drops some. The sample contains some 180,000 clones, over 80% of which appear only once. The material sequenced was peripheral blood, taken 28 days after the second dose of the MenACWY control vaccine. These receptors all come from an adult who received the MenACWY meningococcal vaccine as a control. The CDR3 runs from the conserved cysteine through the conserved F or W. The order of the fields is D gene, clone size, V gene, J gene, CDR3 protein, CDR3 DNA. D genes are given only for firm matches. Clone size, where shown, is once, few, many, or a class for clones that have expanded.

>TRBD2|NA|TRBV11-2|TRBJ2-1
CASSLAGVSYNEQFF
TGTGCCAGCAGCTTGGCGGGGGTTTCCTACAATGAGCAGTTCTTC
>TRBD1|NA|TRBV11-3|TRBJ2-2
CASSQYQTGTQHGELFF
TGTGCCAGCAGCCAATACCAGACAGGGACCCAACACGGGGAGCTGTTTTTT
>NA|NA|TRBV19|TRBJ1-5
CASSWAPNSNQPQHF
TGTGCCAGTAGTTGGGCACCTAATAGCAATCAGCCCCAGCATTTT
>NA|NA|TRBV19|TRBJ2-7
CASSIGTPLEQYF
TGTGCCAGTAGTATCGGGACTCCTCTCGAGCAGTACTTC
>NA|NA|TRBV7-9|TRBJ1-5
CASSLDYSNQPQHF
TGTGCCAGCAGCTTAGATTATAGCAATCAGCCCCAGCATTTT
>TRBD1|NA|TRBV2|TRBJ1-2
CASSPGGSGYTF
TGTGCCAGCAGTCCAGGGGGCTCTGGCTACACCTTC
>NA|few|TRBV18|TRBJ2-1
CASFAWTDYNEQFF
TGTGCCAGCTTTGCCTGGACGGATTACAATGAGCAGTTCTTC
>NA|NA|TRBV15|TRBJ1-5
CATSRDTGPGQPQHF
TGTGCCACCAGCAGAGATACAGGCCCAGGACAGCCCCAGCATTTT
>TRBD1|NA|TRBV19|TRBJ1-3
CASRRGPSGNTIYF
TGTGCCAGTAGGAGGGGGCCGTCTGGAAACACCATATATTTT
>NA|NA|TRBV27|TRBJ1-5
CASSLGWGSNQPQHF
TGTGCCAGCAGTTTAGGCTGGGGCAGCAATCAGCCCCAGCATTTT
>NA|NA|TRBV5-4|TRBJ1-2
CASSLGGGGSGYTF
TGTGCCAGCAGCTTGGGGGGGGGCGGTTCTGGCTACACCTTC
>NA|few|TRBV6-2/TRBV6-3|TRBJ1-2
CASSYTGLNGYTF
TGTGCCAGCAGTTACACGGGGCTAAATGGCTACACCTTC
>TRBD1|NA|TRBV30|TRBJ1-1
CAFTTGTEMNTEAFF
TGTGCCTTTACGACCGGGACAGAGATGAACACTGAAGCTTTCTTT
>TRBD1|few|TRBV6-5|TRBJ1-5
CASSTGTGMNQPQHF
TGTGCCAGCAGTACCGGGACAGGGATGAATCAGCCCCAGCATTTT
>TRBD1|NA|TRBV29-1|TRBJ1-1
CSVEGGRGLGEAFF
TGCAGCGTTGAAGGCGGCAGGGGGCTCGGTGAAGCTTTCTTT
>NA|NA|TRBV28|TRBJ1-1
CASITSTEAFF
TGTGCCAGCATCACTTCCACTGAAGCTTTCTTT
>TRBD1|NA|TRBV19|TRBJ2-5
CASSQDRGPEETQYF
TGTGCCAGTAGCCAGGACAGGGGGCCCGAAGAGACCCAGTACTTC
>TRBD1|NA|TRBV5-4|TRBJ1-2
CASSPDRIIYGYTF
TGTGCCAGCAGCCCGGACAGGATAATCTATGGCTACACCTTC
>NA|NA|TRBV19|TRBJ1-1
CASSTATGMGAEAFF
TGTGCCAGTAGTACCGCGACAGGAATGGGCGCTGAAGCTTTCTTT
>NA|NA|TRBV7-2|TRBJ1-4
CASSTQGMREKLFF
TGTGCCAGCAGTACACAGGGTATGCGGGAAAAACTGTTTTTT
>TRBD2|NA|TRBV5-1|TRBJ2-3
CASSRTSGSTDTQYF
TGCGCCAGCAGCCGGACTAGCGGTAGCACAGATACGCAGTATTTT
>NA|NA|TRBV29-1|TRBJ1-2
CSVPRDGGYTF
TGCAGCGTTCCCCGGGATGGTGGCTACACCTTC
>NA|NA|TRBV5-1|TRBJ1-6
CASSVDGMGNSPLHF
TGCGCCAGCAGCGTGGACGGGATGGGGAATTCACCCCTCCACTTT
>NA|NA|TRBV28|TRBJ1-3
CASISSPSGNTIYF
TGTGCCAGCATCTCGAGTCCCTCTGGAAACACCATATATTTT
>NA|NA|TRBV6-5|TRBJ1-2
CASSPTEVYGYTF
TGTGCCAGCAGCCCGACAGAAGTCTATGGCTACACCTTC
>TRBD1|once|TRBV5-1|TRBJ2-7
CASSLGGTGGSSYEQYF
TGCGCCAGCAGCTTGGGAGGGACAGGAGGGAGCTCCTACGAGCAGTACTTC
>NA|few|TRBV7-2|TRBJ1-4
CASSFWTNEKLFF
TGTGCCAGCAGCTTCTGGACTAATGAAAAACTGTTTTTT
>TRBD1|NA|TRBV5-4|TRBJ1-4
CASSLLTGTGMIEKLFF
TGTGCCAGCAGCTTATTAACCGGGACAGGGATGATTGAAAAACTGTTTTTT
>TRBD1|NA|TRBV5-5|TRBJ1-5
CASSPGQGANGNQPQHF
TGTGCCAGCAGCCCCGGACAGGGGGCAAATGGCAATCAGCCCCAGCATTTT
>NA|NA|TRBV7-7|TRBJ1-1
CASSFSEQNTEAFF
TGTGCCAGCAGCTTTTCCGAGCAAAACACTGAAGCTTTCTTT
>TRBD1|few|TRBV3-1/TRBV3-2|TRBJ1-2
CASSQLQGADGYTF
TGTGCCAGCAGCCAGTTGCAGGGGGCAGATGGCTACACCTTC
>NA|NA|TRBV28|TRBJ2-1
CASRRRAGGYNEQFF
TGTGCCAGCAGGCGAAGAGCGGGCGGATACAATGAGCAGTTCTTC
>NA|NA|TRBV10-1|TRBJ1-4
CASSELSRRSRNEKLFF
TGCGCCAGCAGTGAGCTTAGTAGACGCTCAAGAAATGAAAAACTGTTTTTT
>NA|NA|TRBV19|TRBJ2-5
CASSMDRGSPETQYF
TGTGCCAGTAGTATGGATAGGGGATCCCCAGAGACCCAGTACTTC
>NA|NA|TRBV19|TRBJ1-4
CASGLGGYEKLFF
TGTGCCAGTGGTCTCGGGGGCTACGAAAAACTGTTTTTT
>NA|NA|TRBV3-1/TRBV3-2|TRBJ1-1
CASSPGANTEAFF
TGTGCCAGCAGCCCTGGGGCGAACACTGAAGCTTTCTTT
>NA|NA|TRBV7-2|TRBJ1-2
CASSLEVGYGYTF
TGTGCCAGCAGCTTAGAGGTGGGCTATGGCTACACCTTC
>NA|NA|TRBV5-5|TRBJ1-6
CASSRTNSPLHF
TGTGCCAGCAGCCGCACGAATTCACCCCTCCACTTT
>NA|once|TRBV5-1|TRBJ2-3
CASSGGKDNTQYF
TGCGCCAGCAGCGGAGGGAAAGATAATACGCAGTATTTT
>TRBD1|NA|TRBV6-5|TRBJ1-2
CASSISRTGNYGYTF
TGTGCCAGCAGTATCTCCAGGACAGGGAACTATGGCTACACCTTC
>NA|NA|TRBV9|TRBJ1-4
CASSLGTVGEKLFF
TGTGCCAGCAGCCTAGGGACGGTAGGAGAAAAACTGTTTTTT